Presented here are 10 T cell receptor beta chains from one specimen sequenced in a study of vaccination and CD4 T cells after COVID-19. Sequencing of DNA taken from cultured CD4+ T cells relied on the Oncomine TCR Beta short-read assay. MiXCR, run by TCRdb on the PCR reads, gives a single entry per CDR3 protein. The table shows tens of thousands of distinct CDR3 sequences, with 40% to 50% occurring only once. Treatment here: approximately nine-day PBMC culture with coronavirus spike peptide pools or control peptides (ViraFEST assay). No cognate antigen is known for these TCRs. The sample in question was CD4+ T cells from blood, cultured in vitro, obtained before SARS-CoV-2 vaccination. The receptors shown here come from a human donor who received a COVID-19 vaccine.

This sequence joins TRBV12-3 or TRBV12-4 and TRBJ1-2, with D unresolved. The CDR3 length is 14 residues. The V end was cut by 2 bases, the J end by 4 bases, with 11 bases between. This chain's CDR3 is CASSLITEVYGYTF. Written as DNA, the CDR3 is TGTGCCAGCAGTTTAATTACGGAAGTCTATGGCTACACCTTC.

V gene TRBV24-1 combines with J gene TRBJ2-2, with 14 bases fitting TRBD2. After removal of 3 bases from V and 7 bases from J, the junction contained 3 bases not matched to a gene. This CDR3 is 16 amino acids long. The germline CDR1 and CDR2 sequences are KGHDR and SFDVKD. Here the CDR3 reads CATSDQGLAGVGELFF. The CDR3 nucleotides read TGTGCCACCAGTGATCAGGGACTAGCGGGGGTCGGGGAGCTGTTTTTT.

Concerning this clonotype: One end of the junction fails to match germline, which may point to a read error. This chain uses TRBV12-5 with TRBJ1-1, with 7 bases matching TRBD1. Germline assignment: CDR1 LGHNT and CDR2 FRNRAP. This CDR3 is built from 15 residues. The CDR3 DNA reads TGTACTAGTGGTTTGGTACAGGGGATGAACACTGAAGCTTTCTTT. Translating it yields CTSGLVQGMNTEAFF.

This CDR3 is CSADPGAQETQYF. Here the CDR3 DNA reads TGCAGTGCCGACCCGGGGGCCCAAGAGACCCAGTACTTC. The J gene is TRBJ2-5, the V gene TRBV20-1; D may be TRBD1 or TRBD2 (6 bases each). V was trimmed by 6 bases and J by 1 base, leaving 12 bases between them. Per germline, CDR1 DFQATT and CDR2 SNEGSKA (reference sequence). The CDR3 contains 13 residues.

This clonotype was observed a few times. The chain couples TRBV5-1 to TRBJ2-5; 7 nucleotides agree with TRBD1. The germline CDR1 and CDR2 sequences are SGHRS and YFSETQ. Trimming took 0 bases from V and 2 from J; bases not matched to a gene: 1. This CDR3 comprises 14 residues. The CDR3 nucleotides read TGCGCCAGCAGCTTGGCGACAGGGCAAGAGACCCAGTACTTC. It codes for CASSLATGQETQYF.

This clonotype has just a few counts. The rearrangement links TRBV29-1 to TRBJ2-2, with unresolved D. CDR3 length: 13 amino acids. Germline CDR1 and CDR2: SQVTM and ANQGSEA. Trimming pared 4 bases from V and 2 bases from J, leaving 8 bases between. The CDR3 region is CSVGLTNTGELFF. As DNA, the CDR3 is TGCAGCGTTGGACTCACAAACACCGGGGAGCTGTTTTTT.

The J gene is TRBJ2-7, the V gene TRBV7-2, with 11 positions matching TRBD2. This CDR3 region has 16 residues. J lost 6 bases, V lost 2 bases, and 9 bases had no gene match. CDR1 and CDR2 from the germline V gene are SGHTA and FQGNSA. The CDR3 spells CASSLRLAGGRREQYF. The CDR3 DNA reads TGTGCCAGCAGCTTAAGGCTAGCGGGGGGTCGTCGCGAGCAGTACTTC. Complete variable domain (other parts from reference TRBV7-2 and TRBJ2-7): GAGVSQSPSNKVTEKGKDVELRCDPISGHTALYWYRQSLGQGLEFLIYFQGNSAPDKSGLPSDRFSAERTGGSVSTLTIQRTQQEDSAVYLCASSLRLAGGRREQYFGPGTRLTVT.

J is TRBJ1-5 and V is TRBV12-3 or TRBV12-4; no definite D call. V was cut by 1 base and J by 6 bases, with 7 bases left in between. CDR3 size: 13 residues. CDR3 coding DNA: TGTGCCAGCAGTTTAGTTTGCTGTCAGCCCCAGCATTTT. As protein: CASSLVCCQPQHF.

The chain joins TRBV18 to TRBJ1-3, with D possibly being TRBD1 (5 bases). The CDR3 totals 14 residues. Germline CDR1 reads KGHSH; CDR2 reads LQKENI. V lost 5 bases and J lost 0, with 8 bases in between. CDR3: CASSSDISGNTIYF. For the CDR3, the DNA is TGTGCCAGCTCATCGGACATCTCTGGAAACACCATATATTTT.

The sample holds a few counts of this clonotype. This chain joins TRBV19 and TRBJ2-7; TRBD1 or TRBD2 may be the D gene (5 bases each). Trimming pared 5 bases from V and 8 bases from J, leaving 19 bases between. This CDR3 has 14 amino acids. Germline values: CDR1 LNHDA, CDR2 SQIVND (reference sequence). The CDR3 reads CASSPGTAYSQQYF. DNA for the CDR3: TGTGCCAGTAGTCCCGGGACGGCGTACTCCCAGCAGTACTTC.